This TCR beta chain was observed in a study of T cell responses to AZD1222 COVID-19 vaccine. Study-level results: Spike-wide coverage was observed for vaccine-associated CD4 TCRs, with dominant responses at 160-218 and 743-854. Only a handful of AZD1222 recipients, several in all, had baseline seropositivity. Epitopes outside B.1.351 and B.1.1.7 mutated regions reportedly drew nearly half of spike TCRs. Two AZD1222 administrations were followed by greater Spike-specific TCR breadth and depth.

As for this clone: Its antigen is currently unknown.

Here immunoSEQ multiplex PCR was the method, and the copy in TCRdb shows in-frame clones only, minus some. The table records some 110,000 clones, less than 90% of them present only once. V was clipped by 6 bases and J by 5 bases, with 16 bases between them. The CDR3 runs to 14 residues. Germline V CDR1 and CDR2: MNHEY, SVGAGI. The TCR was taken from an adult in good health. Source: peripheral blood, taken on day 0 of AZD1222 vaccination. This rearrangement joins TRBV6-5 to TRBJ1-2; TRBD1 might be the D (5 bases). CDR3 nucleotide sequence: TGTGCCAGCAGGACCCCAGGGCGCGGTTATGGCTACACCTTC. Its translation is CASRTPGRGYGYTF.